Following are 11 T cell receptor beta chains from one sample sequenced in a study of memory CD4+ T cells and cytomegalovirus serostatus. The sort gate was single viable CD3+CD4+CD8-CD45RO+ cells for memory CD4+ T cells. Assay: immunoSEQ multiplex PCR; the TCRdb copy retains only in-frame clones and omits some. The sample has approximately 30,000 clones; around 74% are singletons. The sequencing input was memory CD4+ T cells from blood. The origin of the receptors is an adult in good health and CMV-seronegative. Some clones in this sample may be carry-over from other donors' samples.

The rearrangement uses TRBV7-3 and TRBJ2-7; D tentatively reads TRBD1 or TRBD2 (5 bases each). Deletions cut 5 bases from V and 2 bases from J, with 16 bases between. CDR1 and CDR2 (germline): SGHTA, FQGTGA. The CDR3 has 15 amino acids. As DNA, the CDR3 is TGTGCCAGCAGCCTCCACGGGACCGCGACCTACGAGCAGTACTTC. Translating gives CASSLHGTATYEQYF.

V usage is TRBV11-3 and J usage is TRBJ1-1; D unclear. Germline V gene lookup returns CDR1 SGHNT and CDR2 YENEEA. Between the trimmed V and J ends, which lost 4 bases and 0 bases, there was a span of 12 bases. This CDR3 comprises 15 residues. The CDR3 here is CASSSVGHLNTEAFF. For the CDR3, the DNA is TGTGCCAGCAGCTCTGTAGGGCACTTGAACACTGAAGCTTTCTTT. Using reference TRBV11-3 and TRBJ1-1 for the parts outside the CDR3, the full variable domain is EAGVVQSPRYKIIEKKQPVAFWCNPISGHNTLYWYLQNLGQGPELLIRYENEEAVDDSQLPKDRFSAERLKGVDSTLKIQPAELGDSAVYLCASSSVGHLNTEAFFGQGTRLTVV.

This chain connects TRBV10-1 to TRBJ1-1; no clear D. V lost 6 bases, J lost 0 bases, and 8 bases lay in between. The CDR3 consists of 13 residues. Germline V CDR1 and CDR2: WNHNN, SYGVQD (reference sequence). The chain's CDR3 is CASSLQVNTEAFF. In DNA, the CDR3 is TGCGCCAGCAGCTTACAAGTGAACACTGAAGCTTTCTTT.

This rearrangement joins TRBV7-9 to TRBJ1-1; D remains unclear. The germline V gene encodes CDR1 SEHNR and CDR2 FQNEAQ (reference sequence). Trimming removed 10 bases from V and 0 bases from J, with 12 bases in between. The CDR3 is 13 amino acids. CDR3: CANGRNMNTEAFF. In DNA, the CDR3 is TGTGCCAATGGAAGGAACATGAACACTGAAGCTTTCTTT.

V and J are TRBV28 and TRBJ2-7; 7 positions match TRBD1. After removal of 5 bases from V and 1 base from J, the junction contained 14 bases not matched to a gene. The CDR3 totals 17 residues. From germline, CDR1 is MDHEN and CDR2 SYDVKM. CDR3 bases: TGTGCCAGCAGTCACACGAACCTCCGGGACAGTTCCTACGAGCAGTACTTC. It is translated as CASSHTNLRDSSYEQYF.

The table lists this clone with a count of one. The chain uses TRBV29-1 and TRBJ2-5, with TRBD1 matching 8 bases. The V segment lost 7 bases and the J segment 5 bases; nucleotides outside the gene matches: 9. The V gene's germline CDR1 is SQVTM and CDR2 ANQGSEA. The CDR3 has 13 residues. This CDR3 is CSATGERGETQYF. DNA for the CDR3: TGCAGCGCGACAGGGGAGCGTGGCGAGACCCAGTACTTC.

This chain connects TRBV7-2 to TRBJ2-7, with D uncertain. Between the trimmed V and J ends, which lost 5 bases and 0 bases, there was a span of 5 bases. Germline CDR1 reads SGHTA; CDR2 reads FQGNSA. This CDR3 is built from 12 residues. The CDR3 DNA reads as TGTGCCAGCAGCACAACCTCCTACGAGCAGTACTTC. This gives the protein CASSTTSYEQYF.

The chain has TRBV2 and TRBJ2-2; no definite D call. The germline CDR1 and CDR2 sequences are SNHLY and FYNNEI. The V end was cut by 2 bases, the J end by 0 bases, with 10 bases between. The CDR3 sequence is 16 residues long. CDR3 region: CASSEMGYANTGELFF. CDR3 sequence (DNA): TGTGCCAGCAGTGAAATGGGGTACGCGAACACCGGGGAGCTGTTTTTT.

This chain connects TRBV5-6 to TRBJ2-5, with 7 nucleotides matching TRBD2. V dropped 4 bases and J dropped 5; count of bases not matched to a gene: 5. This CDR3 region has 13 residues. The germline V gene encodes CDR1 SGHDT and CDR2 YYEEEE. CDR3 coding DNA: TGTGCCAGCAGCCCGCGGGGGAGGGAGACCCAGTACTTC. Translating it yields CASSPRGRETQYF.

The genes are TRBV4-1 and TRBJ1-3; no reliable D call. V lost 0 bases, J lost 4 bases, and 10 bases lay in between. Germline values: CDR1 MGHRA, CDR2 YSYEKL. The CDR3 loop spans 15 amino acids. The CDR3 DNA is TGCGCCAGCAGCCAAGATCTGACATTAGGAAACACCATATATTTT. This sequence encodes CASSQDLTLGNTIYF.

This CDR3 reads CASSSTRQLFF. Written as DNA, the CDR3 is TGCGCCAGCAGCTCCACCCGGCAGCTGTTTTTT. The rearrangement links TRBV5-1 to TRBJ2-2; D remains ambiguous. With 3 bases removed from V and 12 bases from J, the gap between germline ends came to 9 bases. The germline V gene encodes CDR1 SGHRS and CDR2 YFSETQ. The CDR3 sequence is 11 residues long.